Below are 2 T cell receptor beta chains sequenced from a single sample in a study of vaccination and CD4 T cells after COVID-19. Antigens of these TCRs are unknown. Cultured CD4+ T-cell DNA underwent Oncomine TCR Beta short-read sequencing. TCRdb reprocessed the PCR reads via MiXCR and lists one record per CDR3 protein. Here the sample spans 7,500 or so distinct CDR3 sequences, 50% being singletons. This sample's treatment: approximately nine-day PBMC culture with coronavirus spike peptide pools or control peptides (ViraFEST assay). It was before the COVID-19 pandemic (2011-2018) that the unexposed donor's CD4+ T cells were collected. Sequenced sample: CD4+ T cells from blood, cultured in vitro. Receptor source: a human donor in good health.

CDR3 protein: CASSLDHYNEQFF. The CDR3, as DNA: TGTGCCAGCAGTCTGGACCACTACAATGAGCAGTTCTTC. The J gene is TRBJ2-1, the V gene TRBV6-1; D remains ambiguous. Trimming took 5 bases from V and 3 from J, leaving 8 bases between them. The CDR3 runs 13 residues. CDR1 MNHNS and CDR2 SASEGT come from the germline V gene.

The chain combines TRBV19 with TRBJ1-6; no firm D call. The germline V and J ends were trimmed by 1 base and 10 bases, with 14 bases remaining between them. Per germline, CDR1 LNHDA and CDR2 SQIVND (reference sequence). The CDR3 extends over 15 amino acids. In DNA form, the CDR3 reads TGTGCCAGTAGTATAGTGGGCTCGTCGGGCTCACCCCTCCACTTT. Its translation is CASSIVGSSGSPLHF.